The rows below give T cell receptor beta chains drawn from one sample of a study of OX40 agonist ivuxolimab in advanced cancers. TCRdb's table, derived via immunoSEQ multiplex PCR, lists solely in-frame clones and lacks some. Found here are 70,000 or so clones, roughly 87% of them singletons; the top ten hold approximately 2.6%. This specimen was CD4+ or CD8+ T cells sorted from blood, taken in a trial of the OX40 agonist ivuxolimab. The receptors shown here come from an adult with an advanced solid tumor such as melanoma, head and neck, liver or kidney cancer. CDR3s include the opening cysteine and the closing phenylalanine or tryptophan. D genes are given only for firm matches. Expanded clones are given a class, and other clones once, few, many or no size at all.

J gene,clone size,D gene,V gene,CDR3 DNA,CDR3 protein
TRBJ2-7,.,TRBD1,TRBV7-9,TGTGCCAGCAGCTCGGACAGGGGGCTCCAGATCTTC,CASSSDRGLQIF
TRBJ2-2,.,.,TRBV25-1,TGTGCCAGCAGTACAGGGACCGGGGAGCTGTTTTTT,CASSTGTGELFF
TRBJ2-7,.,.,TRBV27,TGTGCCAGCAGTCCCCGGATTCGGCAGGGCGACTCCTACGAGCAGTACTTC,CASSPRIRQGDSYEQYF
TRBJ1-5,.,TRBD1,TRBV19,TGTGCCAGTAGTAACATTCCGGGACAGGGAAGAGGCAATCAGCCCCAGCATTTT,CASSNIPGQGRGNQPQHF
TRBJ2-3,.,.,TRBV7-7,TGTGCCAGCAGCCCTTCGGACGGATGGGATACGCAGTATTTT,CASSPSDGWDTQYF
TRBJ1-3,.,.,TRBV18,TGTGCCAGCTCACCACAAGCCTTCTCTGGAAACACCATATATTTT,CASSPQAFSGNTIYF
TRBJ2-7,.,TRBD2,TRBV29-1,TGCAGCGGACGGGTTGAGTCTAGCGGGAGCCACGAGCAGTACTTC,CSGRVESSGSHEQYF
TRBJ2-7,once,TRBD1,TRBV28,TGTGCCAGCAGTGCGGACAGGGTCACCGAGCAGTACTTC,CASSADRVTEQYF
TRBJ1-1,.,.,TRBV29-1,TGCAGGGCAACGAAGGGGAATGGAAACACTGAAGCTTTCTTT,CRATKGNGNTEAFF
TRBJ2-1,.,.,TRBV5-1,TGCGCCAGCAGCTTGGACAGGTTCGGAAATGAGCAGTTCTTC,CASSLDRFGNEQFF
TRBJ1-4,.,TRBD1,TRBV27,TGTGCCAGCAGTCCTTCAACAGGGGTTAATAATGAAAAACTGTTTTTT,CASSPSTGVNNEKLFF
TRBJ2-3,once,TRBD1,TRBV19,TGTGCCAGTAGCAGAGGGGGCAAAGATACGCAGTATTTT,CASSRGGKDTQYF
TRBJ1-4,.,.,TRBV28,TGTGCCAGCAGTTCGGGGGGCCCAACTAATGAAAAACTGTTTTTT,CASSSGGPTNEKLFF
TRBJ1-2,.,TRBD1,TRBV4-2,TGTGCCAGCAGCGGCACAGGGGGTGGCTATGGCTACACCTTC,CASSGTGGGYGYTF
TRBJ1-1,.,.,TRBV6-5,TGTGCCAGCTCATTATCGGGGCGTGAAGCTTTCTTT,CASSLSGREAFF
TRBJ2-5,.,TRBD2,TRBV7-2,TGTGCCAGCAGCTCACGCGGGCGGGGGGGGAGTCAAGAGACCCAGTACTTC,CASSSRGRGGSQETQYF
TRBJ1-2,.,.,TRBV6-6,TGTGCCAGCAGTTACTCGGGCAGGACAAACTATGGCTACACCTTC,CASSYSGRTNYGYTF
TRBJ2-2,.,.,TRBV28,TGTGCCAGCAGTTTAGCGGGTCGCACCGGGGAGCTGTTTTTT,CASSLAGRTGELFF
TRBJ1-5,.,.,TRBV19,TGTGCCAGTAGTGAGGACCGGGGACTTCGGCCCCAGCATTTT,CASSEDRGLRPQHF
TRBJ2-1,.,TRBD2,TRBV7-9,TGTGCCAGCAGCTTACAGGCGGGGGGGCGTAATGAGCAGTTCTTC,CASSLQAGGRNEQFF
TRBJ1-6,.,.,TRBV28,TGTGCCAGCAGTTTCTTCGCAGATAATTCACCCCTCCACTTT,CASSFFADNSPLHF
TRBJ1-4,.,TRBD1,TRBV6-6,TGTGCCAGCAGTGATACAGGGGGGGTTAATGAAAAACTGTTTTTT,CASSDTGGVNEKLFF
TRBJ2-1,.,.,TRBV14,TGTGCCAGCAGCCAAGGGGGCGGTGAGCAGTTCTTC,CASSQGGGEQFF
TRBJ2-5,.,.,TRBV7-6,TGTGCCAGCAGCTTAGGGGGGCCACAAGAGACCCAGTACTTC,CASSLGGPQETQYF
TRBJ2-2,once,.,TRBV25-1,TGTGCCAGCAGTGAATATACCCTTGGTGACGGGGAGCTGTTTTTT,CASSEYTLGDGELFF
TRBJ1-4,once,TRBD1,TRBV10-2,TGCGCCAGCAGAACAGGGGCAACTAATGAAAAACTGTTTTTT,CASRTGATNEKLFF
TRBJ1-6,.,.,TRBV11-2,TGTGCCAGCAGCCACCGGCGGGAAAATTCACCCCTCCACTTT,CASSHRRENSPLHF
TRBJ1-6,.,.,TRBV15,TGTGCCACCAGCAGAGAGTCCGCAGGCTTGAGTTCACCCCTCCACTTT,CATSRESAGLSSPLHF
TRBJ2-2,.,TRBD2,TRBV14,TGTGCCAGCAGCCAAGTAGGCGGGAGGGCCTTCGGCGGGGAGCTGTTTTTT,CASSQVGGRAFGGELFF
TRBJ2-1,.,.,TRBV1,TGCACCAGCAGCCAAGATCGGGCTAGCGGGAGGTTTGAGCAGTTCTTC,CTSSQDRASGRFEQFF
TRBJ1-2,.,TRBD1,TRBV27,TGTGCCAGCAGTCGACAGGGGGCGCAAGGGACCATACATGGCTACACCTTC,CASSRQGAQGTIHGYTF